Presented here are 9 T cell receptor beta chains from one specimen sequenced in a study of blood T cell repertoires in COVID-19. TCRdb keeps only in-frame clones here, not all; method: immunoSEQ multiplex PCR. This table holds about 220,000 clones, 82% found once. Sequences were obtained from peripheral blood. The receptors shown here come from a woman in her seventies with COVID-19, enrolled during active disease.

This clone has just one count. The chain employs TRBV7-2 and TRBJ2-7; 7 bases agree with TRBD1. Germline CDR1 and CDR2: SGHTA and FQGNSA. This CDR3 contains 15 residues. Trimming cost V 1 base and J 2 bases; bases outside gene matches: 5. The CDR3 DNA sequence: TGTGCCAGCAGCTTAGTACAGGGGCCAACCTACGAGCAGTACTTC. It is translated as CASSLVQGPTYEQYF.

The V gene is TRBV5-1, the J gene TRBJ2-1; D remains ambiguous. Germline V gene lookup returns CDR1 SGHRS and CDR2 YFSETQ. The ends were cut back, 0 bases at V and 0 bases at J, with 10 bases in the middle. There are 16 residues in the CDR3. The CDR3 is CASSLAGGNSYNEQFF. The CDR3 DNA sequence: TGCGCCAGCAGCTTGGCCGGCGGCAACTCCTACAATGAGCAGTTCTTC.

The chain couples TRBV27 to TRBJ1-2; D not resolved. The germline V gene encodes CDR1 MNHEY and CDR2 SMNVEV (reference sequence). This CDR3 is 13 amino acids long. The ends were cut back, 4 bases at V and 5 bases at J, with 11 bases in the middle. The CDR3 spells CASSSHRAYGYTF. The CDR3 nucleotides read TGTGCCAGCAGTTCGCACCGAGCTTATGGCTACACCTTC.

V is TRBV5-1 and J is TRBJ2-3, with D perhaps matching TRBD1 (5 bases). V was cut by 0 bases and J by 3 bases, with 11 bases left in between. Germline V CDR1 and CDR2: SGHRS, YFSETQ. The length of the CDR3 is 15 residues. The CDR3 region has the DNA TGCGCCAGCAGCTTGGAGGGGATCTTTACAGATACGCAGTATTTT. This sequence encodes CASSLEGIFTDTQYF.

The rearrangement uses TRBV24-1 and TRBJ1-2, with D maybe TRBD1 (6 bases). CDR3 length equals 12 residues. Germline V gene lookup returns CDR1 KGHDR and CDR2 SFDVKD. With 7 bases removed from V and 5 bases from J, the gap between germline ends came to 10 bases. This CDR3 is CATRDSIYGYTF. CDR3 sequence (DNA): TGTGCCACCAGGGACAGTATATATGGCTACACCTTC.

At least ten counts were recorded for this clone. This rearrangement joins TRBV27 to TRBJ2-7, with D possibly TRBD2 on 5 matching bases. V lost 3 bases, J lost 5 bases, and 14 bases lay in between. The CDR3 consists of 14 residues. Germline-derived CDR1 and CDR2 are MNHEY and SMNVEV (reference sequence). The CDR3 bases are TGTGCCAGCAGTTTTGGGTCGGGATGGAACGAGCAGTACTTC. Translation: CASSFGSGWNEQYF.

J is TRBJ2-5 and V is TRBV19; no clear D gene. The CDR3 spans 13 residues. Germline lookup yields CDR1 LNHDA and CDR2 SQIVND (reference sequence). The germline V and J ends were trimmed by 7 bases and 1 base, with 10 bases remaining between them. CDR3 loop: CASNQPGQETQYF. In nucleotides, the CDR3 is TGTGCCAGTAATCAGCCAGGCCAAGAGACCCAGTACTTC. Together with reference TRBV19 and TRBJ2-5, the CDR3 gives the full variable domain: DGGITQSPKYLFRKEGQNVTLSCEQNLNHDAMYWYRQDPGQGLRLIYYSQIVNDFQKGDIAEGYSVSREKKESFPLTVTSAQKNPTAFYLCASNQPGQETQYFGPGTRLLVL.

The chain carries TRBV28 and TRBJ1-1; no clear D gene. CDR1 MDHEN and CDR2 SYDVKM come from the germline V gene. CDR3 length equals 14 residues. V was shortened by 5 bases and J by 7 bases, with 17 bases between the two germline ends. The chain's CDR3 is CASSPAGSRFEAFF. CDR3 DNA sequence: TGTGCCAGCAGTCCGGCGGGGTCGCGTTTTGAAGCTTTCTTT.

This clone was seen only a few times. The chain is built from TRBV10-1 and TRBJ2-3; 8 bases match TRBD1. CDR3 length: 15 amino acids. Unmatched junction bases numbered 5, after V lost 3 bases and J lost 3 bases. In germline, CDR1 is WNHNN, CDR2 SYGVQD (reference sequence). CDR3 residues: CASSEGGQGTDTQYF. Here the CDR3 DNA reads TGCGCCAGCAGTGAAGGAGGACAGGGTACAGATACGCAGTATTTT.